Sequencing of this T cell receptor (beta chain) was carried out in a study of blood T cell repertoires in COVID-19. On the study more broadly: The United States, Italy and Spain provided the acute and convalescent COVID-19 samples. T cells, B-cell-depleted T cells, or PBMCs supplied cDNA or gDNA.

Methods used by the authors: Quantification of nucleated cells was approximated via reference gene primer amplification. Libraries were prepared by immunoSEQ multiplex PCR; TCRdb keeps only in-frame clonotypes and omits some of them. The V and J calls and clone size come from that table; D and trimming were worked out from the DNA. The sample contains over 120,000 clones, 84% of which appear only once. CDR3 length: 15 amino acids. V was pared by 8 bases and J by 4 bases, with 4 bases of the junction left unmatched. CDR1 and CDR2 (germline): SGHTA, FQGTGA. The chain combines TRBV7-3 with TRBJ2-3; 15 bases match TRBD2. The TCR sequence derives from a human donor in a cohort sampled during active COVID-19. Input material: peripheral blood. DNA of the CDR3: TGTGCCAGCGGGACTAGCGGGGGGACAGCAGATACGCAGTATTTT. Translated, it gives CASGTSGGTADTQYF.